The 3 T cell receptor beta chains below all came from one sample that was sequenced in a study of Graves' ophthalmopathy and Graves' hyperthyroidism. Transcripts of RNA were the source for amplifying TCR beta CDR3 regions. HTBI primers primed a first-round RT-PCR, and a second-round multiplex PCR followed. Via MiXCR, TCRdb re-called the multiplex PCR reads, giving one row per CDR3 protein. The sample holds approximately 700,000 distinct CDR3 sequences, over 40% seen once. Input material: peripheral blood. Source of these receptors: an adult man with Graves' ophthalmopathy.

This clonotype was seen repeatedly, ten times or more. This chain joins TRBV7-3 and TRBJ2-2; TRBD1 matches at 10 bases. The V gene's germline CDR1 is SGHTA and CDR2 FQGTGA. J gave up 4 bases and V 7 bases, and 12 bases lay outside the gene matches. This CDR3 is built from 17 residues. CDR3 region: CASKRTGGVASTGELFF. The CDR3 DNA reads as TGTGCCAGCAAACGGACAGGGGGGGTAGCGAGCACCGGGGAGCTGTTTTTT.

This clonotype has at least ten counts. The CDR3 DNA is TGTGCCAGTAGCAAAGGACTAGCGGGGACCGAGCAGTACTTC. It translates to CASSKGLAGTEQYF. The V gene is TRBV19, the J gene TRBJ2-7; 12 bases are shared with TRBD2. This CDR3 comprises 14 residues. The V segment lost 6 bases and the J segment 6 bases; nucleotides outside the gene matches: 6. The V gene's germline CDR1 is LNHDA and CDR2 SQIVND (reference sequence).

Comments on this clonotype: Just one base apart from a much larger clone, this may be a read error. The chain is built from TRBV20-1 and TRBJ1-3; D uncertain. The V end lost 3 bases, the J end lost 0 bases, and 12 bases lay between the germline ends. This CDR3 has 15 amino acids. Per the germline V gene, CDR1 is DFQATT and CDR2 is SNEGSKA (reference sequence). The CDR3 spells CSASGQGFSGNTIYF. As DNA, the CDR3 is TGCAGTGCTAGTGGGCAAGGGTTCTCTGGAAACACCATATATTTT.